The entry below describes one T cell receptor (beta chain). This CDR3 spans 12 amino acids. Germline CDR1 is KGHDR and CDR2 is SFDVKD. Between the trimmed V and J ends, which lost 4 bases and 4 bases, there was a span of 6 bases. The data derive from a study of blood T cell repertoires in COVID-19. Study-wide background: COVID-19 samples, acute and convalescent, were from the United States, Italy and Spain. T cells, B-cell-depleted T cells, or PBMCs supplied cDNA or gDNA.

In the authors' methods: By means of reference gene primer amplification, nucleated cell counts were estimated. The data were produced by immunoSEQ multiplex PCR, yet TCRdb's version contains in-frame clones alone and is incomplete. That table gives V, J and clone size, and the DNA gave D and trimming. The sample records around 97,000 clones, 89% being singletons. The origin of this receptor is a woman of 80 years or more in a cohort sampled during active COVID-19. The specimen was peripheral blood. The chain carries TRBV24-1 and TRBJ1-2, with no clear D. The CDR3 DNA sequence: TGTGCCACCAGTGAGGGCTTCTATGGCTACACCTTC. Translated: CATSEGFYGYTF.